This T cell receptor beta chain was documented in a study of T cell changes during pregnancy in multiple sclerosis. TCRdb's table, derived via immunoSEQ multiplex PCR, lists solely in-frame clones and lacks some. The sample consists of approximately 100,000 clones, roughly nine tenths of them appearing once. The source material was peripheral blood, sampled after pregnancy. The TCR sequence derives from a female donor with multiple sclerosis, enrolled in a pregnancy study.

The chain's CDR3 is CASSSLRGGNYNEQFF. The CDR3, as DNA: TGCGCCAGCAGTTCTTTAAGGGGGGGGAACTACAATGAGCAGTTCTTC. V usage is TRBV4-3 and J usage is TRBJ2-1, with a possible D match to TRBD2 (7 bases). CDR1 LGHNA and CDR2 YSLEER come from the germline V gene. CDR3 length equals 16 residues. V lost 6 bases and J 3 bases, leaving 18 bases between the germline ends.